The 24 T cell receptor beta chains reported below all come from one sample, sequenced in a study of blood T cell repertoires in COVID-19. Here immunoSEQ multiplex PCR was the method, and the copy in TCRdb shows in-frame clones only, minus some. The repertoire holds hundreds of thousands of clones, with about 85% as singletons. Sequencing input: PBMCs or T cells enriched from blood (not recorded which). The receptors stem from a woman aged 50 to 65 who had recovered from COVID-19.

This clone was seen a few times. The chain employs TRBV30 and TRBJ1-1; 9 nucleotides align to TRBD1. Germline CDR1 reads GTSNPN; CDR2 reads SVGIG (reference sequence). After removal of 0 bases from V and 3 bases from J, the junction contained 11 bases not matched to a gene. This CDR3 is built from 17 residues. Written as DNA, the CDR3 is TGTGCCTGGAGTGTTACAGGGGGCAGGAAGTTGGACACTGAAGCTTTCTTT. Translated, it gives CAWSVTGGRKLDTEAFF.

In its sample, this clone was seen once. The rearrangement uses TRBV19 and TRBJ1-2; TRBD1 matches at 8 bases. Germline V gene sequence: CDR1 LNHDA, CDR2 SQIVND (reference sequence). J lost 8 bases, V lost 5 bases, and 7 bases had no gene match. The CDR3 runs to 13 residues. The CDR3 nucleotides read TGTGCCAGTAGTCTGGACAGGGAGGGGGGCTACACCTTC. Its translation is CASSLDREGGYTF. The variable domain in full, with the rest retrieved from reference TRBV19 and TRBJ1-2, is DGGITQSPKYLFRKEGQNVTLSCEQNLNHDAMYWYRQDPGQGLRLIYYSQIVNDFQKGDIAEGYSVSREKKESFPLTVTSAQKNPTAFYLCASSLDREGGYTFGSGTRLTVV.

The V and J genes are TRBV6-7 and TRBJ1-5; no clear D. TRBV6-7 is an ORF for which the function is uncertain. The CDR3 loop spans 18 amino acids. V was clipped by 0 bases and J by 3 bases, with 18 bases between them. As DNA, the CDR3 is TGTGCCAGCAGTTACTCCCCAAGAAATGAGATCCCCAATCAGCCCCAGCATTTT. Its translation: CASSYSPRNEIPNQPQHF.

The CDR3 DNA follows: TGTGCCAGCAGCCAAGGGAACAGGGAAGGGTTGAATCAGCCCCAGCATTTT. This codes for CASSQGNREGLNQPQHF. The gene calls are TRBV4-2 and TRBJ1-5, with a tentative D call TRBD1 (6 bases). The V gene's germline CDR1 is LGHNA and CDR2 YNFKEQ. Trimming stripped 1 base from V and 4 bases from J, with 17 bases between. The CDR3 runs to 17 residues.

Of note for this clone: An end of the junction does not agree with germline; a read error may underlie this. This chain's CDR3 is CASSPDTVAEPQHRGAVF. The CDR3, as DNA: TGTGCCAGCAGCCCTGATACTGTAGCGGAACCTCAACACCGGGGAGCTGTTTTT. The chain links TRBV7-2 to TRBJ2-2; TRBD2 might be the D (6 bases). CDR1 and CDR2 from the germline V gene are SGHTA and FQGNSA. The CDR3 is made up of 18 amino acids.

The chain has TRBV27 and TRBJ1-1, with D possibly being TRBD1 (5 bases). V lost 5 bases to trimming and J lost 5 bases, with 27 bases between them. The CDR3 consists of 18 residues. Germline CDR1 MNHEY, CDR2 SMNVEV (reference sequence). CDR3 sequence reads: CASSPSGWTDRIGTEAFF. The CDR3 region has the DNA TGTGCCAGCAGTCCCTCAGGGTGGACGGACCGTATTGGGACTGAAGCTTTCTTT.

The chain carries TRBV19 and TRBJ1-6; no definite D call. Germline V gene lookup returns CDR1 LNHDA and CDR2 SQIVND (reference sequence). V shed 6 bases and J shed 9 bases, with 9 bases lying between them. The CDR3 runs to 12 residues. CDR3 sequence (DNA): TGTGCCAGTAGGCAACGGGGTTCACCCCTCCACTTT. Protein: CASRQRGSPLHF.

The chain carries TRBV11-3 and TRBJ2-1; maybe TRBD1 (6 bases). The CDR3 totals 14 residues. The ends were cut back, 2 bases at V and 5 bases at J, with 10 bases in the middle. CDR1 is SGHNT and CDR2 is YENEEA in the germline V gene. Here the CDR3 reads CASSLFGDNNEQFF. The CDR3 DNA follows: TGTGCCAGCAGCTTATTCGGGGACAACAATGAGCAGTTCTTC.

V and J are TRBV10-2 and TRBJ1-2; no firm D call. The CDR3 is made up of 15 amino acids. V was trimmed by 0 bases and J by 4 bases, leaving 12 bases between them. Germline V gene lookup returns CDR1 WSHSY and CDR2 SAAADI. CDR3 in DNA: TGCGCCAGCAGTGAGTCCCCGGGGTACGGCTATGGCTACACCTTC. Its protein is CASSESPGYGYGYTF.

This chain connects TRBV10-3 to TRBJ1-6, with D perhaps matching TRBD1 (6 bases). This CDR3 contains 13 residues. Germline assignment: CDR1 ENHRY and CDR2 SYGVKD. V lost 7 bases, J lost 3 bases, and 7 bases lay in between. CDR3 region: CAIKDSYNSPLHF. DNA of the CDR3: TGTGCCATCAAGGACAGCTATAATTCACCCCTCCACTTT.

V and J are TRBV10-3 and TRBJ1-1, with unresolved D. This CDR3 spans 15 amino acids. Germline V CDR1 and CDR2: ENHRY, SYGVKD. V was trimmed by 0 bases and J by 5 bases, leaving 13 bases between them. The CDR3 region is CAISESFGSGTEAFF. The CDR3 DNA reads TGTGCCATCAGTGAGTCGTTCGGGAGTGGGACTGAAGCTTTCTTT.

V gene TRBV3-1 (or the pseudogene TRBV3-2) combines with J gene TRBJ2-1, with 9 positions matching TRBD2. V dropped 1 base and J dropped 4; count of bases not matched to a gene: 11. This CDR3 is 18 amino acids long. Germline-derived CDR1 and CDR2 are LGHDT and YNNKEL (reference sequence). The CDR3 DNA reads TGTGCCAGCAGCCAAGGGGTCCATAGCGGGGGCCCATACAATGAGCAGTTCTTC. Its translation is CASSQGVHSGGPYNEQFF.

The CDR3 DNA sequence: TGCGCCAGCAGCTCTGGGACAGCCACAGATACGCAGTATTTT. It specifies CASSSGTATDTQYF. The chain is built from TRBV5-1 and TRBJ2-3, with TRBD1 matching over 7 bases. The CDR3 is 14 residues long. Germline V gene sequence: CDR1 SGHRS, CDR2 YFSETQ. The junction had 3 bases not matched to a gene; V was cut back by 3 bases and J by 2 bases. Supplemented by reference TRBV5-1 and TRBJ2-3, the full variable domain reads KAGVTQTPRYLIKTRGQQVTLSCSPISGHRSVSWYQQTPGQGLQFLFEYFSETQRNKGNFPGRFSGRQFSNSRSEMNVSTLELGDSALYLCASSSGTATDTQYFGPGTRLTVL.

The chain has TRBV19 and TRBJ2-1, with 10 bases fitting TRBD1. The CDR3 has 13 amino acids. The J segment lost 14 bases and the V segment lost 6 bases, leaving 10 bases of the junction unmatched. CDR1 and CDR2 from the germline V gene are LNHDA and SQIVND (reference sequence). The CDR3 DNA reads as TGTGCCAGTAGCCCCCAGGGGGGGACAGGGGAGTTCTTC. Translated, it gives CASSPQGGTGEFF. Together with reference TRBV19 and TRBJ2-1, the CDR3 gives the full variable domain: DGGITQSPKYLFRKEGQNVTLSCEQNLNHDAMYWYRQDPGQGLRLIYYSQIVNDFQKGDIAEGYSVSREKKESFPLTVTSAQKNPTAFYLCASSPQGGTGEFFGPGTRLTVL.

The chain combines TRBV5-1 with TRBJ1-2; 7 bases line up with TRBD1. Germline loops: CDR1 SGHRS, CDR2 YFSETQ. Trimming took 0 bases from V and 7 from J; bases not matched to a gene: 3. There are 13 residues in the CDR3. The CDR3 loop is CASSLEGGFGYTF. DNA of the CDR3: TGCGCCAGCAGCTTGGAAGGGGGCTTTGGCTACACCTTC.

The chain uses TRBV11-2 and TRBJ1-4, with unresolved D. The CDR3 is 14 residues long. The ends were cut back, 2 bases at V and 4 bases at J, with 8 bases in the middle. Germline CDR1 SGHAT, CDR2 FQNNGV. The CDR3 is CASSLSRNNEKLFF. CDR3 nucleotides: TGTGCCAGCAGCTTATCCAGAAATAATGAAAAACTGTTTTTT. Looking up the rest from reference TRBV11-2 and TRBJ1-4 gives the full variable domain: EAGVAQSPRYKIIEKRQSVAFWCNPISGHATLYWYQQILGQGPKLLIQFQNNGVVDDSQLPKDRFSAERLKGVDSTLKIQPAKLEDSAVYLCASSLSRNNEKLFFGSGTQLSVL.

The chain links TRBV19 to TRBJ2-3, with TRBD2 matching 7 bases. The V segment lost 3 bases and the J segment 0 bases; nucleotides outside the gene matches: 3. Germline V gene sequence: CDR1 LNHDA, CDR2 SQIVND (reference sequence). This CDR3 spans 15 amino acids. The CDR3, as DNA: TGTGCCAGTAGTATGCGGGAGCCTAGCACAGATACGCAGTATTTT. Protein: CASSMREPSTDTQYF.

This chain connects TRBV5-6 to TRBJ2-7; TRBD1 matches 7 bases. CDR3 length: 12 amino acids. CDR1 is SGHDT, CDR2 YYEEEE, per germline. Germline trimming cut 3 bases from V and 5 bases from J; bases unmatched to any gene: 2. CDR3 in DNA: TGTGCCAGCAGCTATACAGGGGACGAGCAGTACTTC. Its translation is CASSYTGDEQYF.

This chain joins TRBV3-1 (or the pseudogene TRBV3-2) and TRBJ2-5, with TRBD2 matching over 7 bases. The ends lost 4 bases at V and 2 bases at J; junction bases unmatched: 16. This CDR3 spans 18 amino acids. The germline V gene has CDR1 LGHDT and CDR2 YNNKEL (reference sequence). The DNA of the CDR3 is TGTGCCAGCAGCCTTACCTTTGAGCCTAGCGGAGCACAAGAGACCCAGTACTTC. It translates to CASSLTFEPSGAQETQYF.

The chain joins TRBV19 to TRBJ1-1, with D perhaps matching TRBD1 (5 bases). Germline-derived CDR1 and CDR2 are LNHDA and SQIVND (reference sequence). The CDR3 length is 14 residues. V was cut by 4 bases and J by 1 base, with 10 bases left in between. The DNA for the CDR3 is TGTGCCAGTAGTAAAGACAGAGGGAACACTGAAGCTTTCTTT. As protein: CASSKDRGNTEAFF. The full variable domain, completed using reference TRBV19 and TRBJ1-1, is DGGITQSPKYLFRKEGQNVTLSCEQNLNHDAMYWYRQDPGQGLRLIYYSQIVNDFQKGDIAEGYSVSREKKESFPLTVTSAQKNPTAFYLCASSKDRGNTEAFFGQGTRLTVV.

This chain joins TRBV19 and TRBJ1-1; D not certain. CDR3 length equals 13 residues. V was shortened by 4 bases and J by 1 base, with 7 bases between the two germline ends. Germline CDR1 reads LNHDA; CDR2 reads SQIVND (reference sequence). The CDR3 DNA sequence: TGTGCCAGTAGTACGGGGAGGAACACTGAAGCTTTCTTT. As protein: CASSTGRNTEAFF.

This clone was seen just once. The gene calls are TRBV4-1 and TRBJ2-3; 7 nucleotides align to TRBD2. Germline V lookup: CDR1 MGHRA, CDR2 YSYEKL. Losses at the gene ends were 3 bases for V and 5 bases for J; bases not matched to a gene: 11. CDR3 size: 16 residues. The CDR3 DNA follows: TGCGCCAGCAGCCAGTCTAGCGGCGCTGAGCGAGATACGCAGTATTTT. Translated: CASSQSSGAERDTQYF.

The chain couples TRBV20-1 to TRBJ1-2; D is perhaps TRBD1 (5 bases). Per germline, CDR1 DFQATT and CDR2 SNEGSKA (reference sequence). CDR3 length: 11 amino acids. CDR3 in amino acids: CSASTGGGYTF. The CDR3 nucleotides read TGCAGCGCGAGTACCGGGGGTGGCTACACCTTC.

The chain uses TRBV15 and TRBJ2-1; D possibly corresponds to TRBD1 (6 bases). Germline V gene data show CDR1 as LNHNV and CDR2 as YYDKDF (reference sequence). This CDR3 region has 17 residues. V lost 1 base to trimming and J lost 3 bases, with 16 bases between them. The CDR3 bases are TGTGCCACCAGCAGAGCAGGGGCGGCAGGGGTCTACAATGAGCAGTTCTTC. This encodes CATSRAGAAGVYNEQFF.